The 3 T cell receptor beta chains below all came from one sample that was sequenced in a study of control samples from healthy donors and cancer patients. Sequencing used immunoSEQ multiplex PCR; TCRdb keeps in-frame clones, though not all of them. The table shows about 82,000 clones, with around 94% occurring only once. Sequences were obtained from blood. The receptors were sampled from a woman aged 18-29 years in good health.

This clone occurred a few times. J is TRBJ1-6 and V is TRBV19; no firm D call. The CDR3 length is 14 residues. V lost 3 bases, J lost 6 bases, and 9 bases lay in between. In germline, CDR1 is LNHDA, CDR2 SQIVND (reference sequence). The CDR3 DNA is TGTGCCAGTAGTATTGATTCGGGTAATTCACCCCTCCACTTT. Translating gives CASSIDSGNSPLHF.

For the CDR3, the DNA is TGCGCCAGCAGCCTAACGACAGGCTACCTCGAAAAACTGTTTTTT. Its protein product is CASSLTTGYLEKLFF. The gene calls are TRBV4-1 and TRBJ1-4, with a tentative D call TRBD1 (6 bases). V lost 4 bases and J lost 8, with 17 bases in between. The CDR3 is 15 amino acids. Looked up from germline, CDR1 is MGHRA and CDR2 is YSYEKL.

The chain uses TRBV7-3 and TRBJ2-5; perhaps D is TRBD1 or TRBD2 (5 bases each). Germline loops: CDR1 SGHTA, CDR2 FQGTGA. V lost 8 bases and J 5 bases, leaving 18 bases between the germline ends. The CDR3 loop spans 14 amino acids. The CDR3 protein is CASALGPTAETQYF. DNA of the CDR3: TGTGCCAGCGCCCTGGGACCCACGGCCGAGACCCAGTACTTC.